The 2 T cell receptor beta chains below all came from one sample that was sequenced in a study of blood T cell repertoires in COVID-19. Sequencing used immunoSEQ multiplex PCR; TCRdb keeps in-frame clones, though not all of them. The sample consists of hundreds of thousands of clones, roughly 89% of them appearing once. The sample taken for sequencing was peripheral blood. The receptors here all came from a woman aged 30 to 39 with COVID-19, enrolled during active disease.

The J gene is TRBJ2-3, the V gene TRBV19, with D maybe TRBD1 (5 bases). The CDR3 loop spans 13 amino acids. Germline loops: CDR1 LNHDA, CDR2 SQIVND (reference sequence). Trimming shortened V by 6 bases and J by 0 bases, and 7 bases separated the two germline ends. CDR3 DNA: TGTGCCAGTAGCCAGGGCAGCACAGATACGCAGTATTTT. It yields the protein CASSQGSTDTQYF.

The genes are TRBV2 and TRBJ2-7; 9 positions agree with TRBD1. V shed 1 base and J 5 bases; nucleotides not matched to a gene: 6. The CDR3 totals 15 residues. Germline V gene lookup returns CDR1 SNHLY and CDR2 FYNNEI. DNA of the CDR3: TGTGCCAGCAGTGAAGAGGGACAGGGTACCCACGAGCAGTACTTC. It yields the protein CASSEEGQGTHEQYF.